A selection of T cell receptor beta chains follows, all from one sample in a study of OX40 agonist ivuxolimab in advanced cancers. Measured with immunoSEQ multiplex PCR; TCRdb has only the in-frame clones, and not every one. The sample has approximately 70,000 clones; about 93% are singletons. Here the sequenced sample was CD4+ or CD8+ T cells sorted from blood, taken in a trial of the OX40 agonist ivuxolimab. The receptors originated from an adult with an advanced solid tumor such as melanoma, head and neck, liver or kidney cancer. Each CDR3 is given with its conserved first and last residue. Each record gives: J gene, clone size, V gene, D gene, CDR3 protein, CDR3 DNA. A D gene is named only where the DNA matches it firmly. Clone size is shown for a subset of rows, as once, few, many or a class of expanded clone.

>TRBJ1-1|once|TRBV6-5|.
CASKRVNTEAFF
TGTGCCAGCAAGCGGGTGAACACTGAAGCTTTCTTT
>TRBJ2-2|.|TRBV9|.
CASSSLGEVAGELFF
TGTGCCAGCAGCTCACTAGGGGAGGTAGCCGGGGAGCTGTTTTTT
>TRBJ2-5|.|TRBV9|.
CASSVEGRESGETQYF
TGTGCCAGCAGCGTAGAAGGACGGGAGAGCGGGGAGACCCAGTACTTC
>TRBJ1-5|.|TRBV2|TRBD1
CASSIGQVVVQPQHF
TGTGCCAGCAGTATAGGACAGGTTGTTGTACAGCCCCAGCATTTT
>TRBJ2-2|.|TRBV7-8|TRBD1
CASSPRGLRSGWGTGELFF
TGTGCCAGCAGCCCAAGGGGGCTACGGAGCGGTTGGGGCACCGGGGAGCTGTTTTTT
>TRBJ2-7|once|TRBV6-1|.
CASITNPGGYEQYF
TGTGCCAGCATAACTAATCCAGGAGGCTACGAGCAGTACTTC
>TRBJ1-1|.|TRBV30|.
CAWSRVTEAFF
TGTGCCTGGAGCAGGGTTACTGAAGCTTTCTTT
>TRBJ2-2|once|TRBV2|.
CASSEGGAGTGELFF
TGTGCCAGCAGTGAAGGGGGCGCGGGCACCGGGGAGCTGTTTTTT
>TRBJ2-3|.|TRBV7-7|.
CASSASGTDTQYF
TGTGCCAGCAGCGCATCCGGCACAGATACGCAGTATTTT
>TRBJ2-3|.|TRBV11-1|.
CASSRPDGADTQYF
TGTGCCAGCAGCCGCCCGGACGGCGCGGATACGCAGTATTTT
>TRBJ2-5|.|TRBV10-1|.
CASSESSEKTQYF
TGCGCCAGCAGTGAGTCTTCAGAGAAGACCCAGTACTTC
>TRBJ2-7|.|TRBV28|.
CASSSSYEQYF
TGTGCCAGCAGTTCTTCCTACGAGCAGTACTTC
>TRBJ1-5|.|TRBV27|.
CASSSRRSNQPQHF
TGTGCCAGCAGTTCACGGAGAAGCAATCAGCCCCAGCATTTT
>TRBJ2-2|.|TRBV5-1|TRBD2
CASSAAGDTGELFF
TGCGCCAGCAGCGCGGCGGGGGACACCGGGGAGCTGTTTTTT
>TRBJ1-5|once|TRBV27|TRBD1
CASSSDRGGDQPQHF
TGTGCCAGCAGTTCGGACAGGGGAGGCGATCAGCCCCAGCATTTT
>TRBJ2-6|.|TRBV5-6|.
CASSREQAGANVLTF
TGTGCCAGCAGCCGAGAACAGGCTGGGGCCAACGTCCTGACTTTC
>TRBJ2-1|.|TRBV14|TRBD2
CASSQDRLAGRWGEFF
TGTGCCAGCAGCCAAGATCGCCTAGCGGGAAGGTGGGGGGAGTTCTTC
>TRBJ1-5|.|TRBV2|.
CASSSGPNSNQPQHF
TGTGCCAGCAGTTCTGGACCTAATAGCAATCAGCCCCAGCATTTT
>TRBJ2-7|.|TRBV28|TRBD2
CASSRTSGRSYEQYF
TGTGCCAGCAGTAGGACTAGCGGGAGGAGCTACGAGCAGTACTTC
>TRBJ2-5|.|TRBV19|.
CASSGAGLETQYF
TGTGCCAGTAGTGGGGCGGGGCTGGAGACCCAGTACTTC
>TRBJ2-1|.|TRBV6-5|TRBD2
CASSYNSGTLNEQFF
TGTGCCAGCAGTTACAATAGCGGGACATTGAATGAGCAGTTCTTC
>TRBJ2-7|.|TRBV18|.
CASSPGRYEQYF
TGTGCCAGCTCACCTGGCAGGTACGAGCAGTACTTC
>TRBJ1-2|.|TRBV9|TRBD1
CASSPGGTGSGYTF
TGTGCCAGCAGTCCGGGCGGGACAGGGAGCGGCTACACCTTC
>TRBJ2-3|.|TRBV13|TRBD2
CASGVRGGRITDTQYF
TGTGCCAGCGGGGTACGGGGCGGGAGGATCACAGATACGCAGTATTTT
>TRBJ1-1|.|TRBV18|TRBD1
CASSPRQGRMNTEAFF
TGTGCCAGCTCACCACGACAGGGACGAATGAACACTGAAGCTTTCTTT
>TRBJ2-3|.|TRBV6-5|.
CASSAFGEGTQYF
TGTGCCAGCAGTGCGTTCGGTGAAGGCACGCAGTATTTT
>TRBJ2-3|few|TRBV9|TRBD2
CASSATSGSTIDTQYF
TGTGCCAGCAGCGCCACTAGCGGGAGCACCATAGATACGCAGTATTTT
>TRBJ2-7|.|TRBV5-4|TRBD2
CASSRGLAGVMDEQYF
TGTGCCAGCAGCCGCGGACTAGCGGGAGTTATGGACGAGCAGTACTTC
>TRBJ2-3|.|TRBV30|TRBD2
CAWRETSGITDTQYF
TGTGCCTGGAGGGAAACTAGCGGGATCACAGATACGCAGTATTTT
>TRBJ1-5|.|TRBV5-5|.
CASSSSLAGYGNTQPQHF
TGTGCCAGCAGCTCCTCGCTGGCGGGGTACGGAAACACTCAGCCCCAGCATTTT
>TRBJ1-5|.|TRBV27|.
CASSLTPGRNQPQHF
TGTGCCAGCAGTTTAACCCCGGGGCGCAATCAGCCCCAGCATTTT
>TRBJ1-5|.|TRBV19|TRBD1
CASSIRQGWDQPQHF
TGTGCCAGTAGTATAAGACAGGGATGGGATCAGCCCCAGCATTTT
>TRBJ2-5|once|TRBV11-2|.
CASSLDRSVGRRQETQYF
TGTGCCAGCAGCTTAGATCGATCGGTCGGCAGGAGACAAGAGACCCAGTACTTC
>TRBJ2-2|once|TRBV19|TRBD2
CASSVGLAGGANTGELFF
TGTGCCAGTAGTGTGGGACTAGCGGGAGGCGCGAACACCGGGGAGCTGTTTTTT
>TRBJ1-3|few|TRBV6-5|.
CASTLGTSSGNTIYF
TGTGCCAGCACCCTGGGGACGTCCTCTGGAAACACCATATATTTT
>TRBJ1-2|.|TRBV5-1|TRBD1
CASSLSSGGIDYTF
TGCGCCAGCAGCTTGTCTTCAGGGGGAATCGACTACACCTTC
>TRBJ2-3|.|TRBV5-1|.
CASSEQRGRSTDTQYF
TGCGCCAGCAGCGAACAACGCGGCCGTAGCACAGATACGCAGTATTTT
>TRBJ2-3|.|TRBV6-6|TRBD1
CASRNRGLLGADTQYF
TGTGCCAGCAGGAACAGGGGCCTACTAGGGGCAGATACGCAGTATTTT
>TRBJ1-1|.|TRBV18|.
CASSLRNGQSAEAFF
TGTGCCAGCTCACTCCGTAATGGACAGAGTGCTGAAGCTTTCTTT
>TRBJ2-3|.|TRBV30|.
CAWSKGYTQYF
TGTGCCTGGAGTAAAGGGTATACGCAGTATTTT
>TRBJ2-1|.|TRBV5-6|TRBD1
CASSFSGTGSRNEQFF
TGTGCCAGCAGCTTCTCCGGGACAGGGTCGCGGAATGAGCAGTTCTTC
>TRBJ1-4|.|TRBV6-5|.
CASTTASGPAEKLFF
TGTGCCAGCACCACGGCGTCGGGGCCGGCTGAAAAACTGTTTTTT
>TRBJ2-6|.|TRBV5-1|TRBD1
CASSFGTGVLSGANVLTF
TGCGCCAGCAGCTTCGGGACAGGGGTACTCTCTGGGGCCAACGTCCTGACTTTC
>TRBJ2-3|.|TRBV5-4|TRBD2
CASSSRLAGGADTQYF
TGTGCCAGCAGCTCTAGACTAGCGGGAGGCGCAGATACGCAGTATTTT